This entry describes one T cell receptor (beta chain). The data were obtained in a study of blood T cell repertoires in COVID-19. In the study overall: Collection of acute and convalescent COVID-19 samples took place in the United States, Italy and Spain. From T cells, B-cell-depleted T cells, or PBMCs came the material, which was cDNA or gDNA.

Trimming cost V 4 bases and J 4 bases; bases outside gene matches: 26. The CDR3 sequence is 22 residues long. Per the germline V gene, CDR1 is LGHDT and CDR2 is YNNKEL (reference sequence). Repertoires were generated with immunoSEQ multiplex PCR, while TCRdb's copy carries only in-frame clones and drops some. This table holds 200,000 to 300,000 clones, 75% to 85% found once. The sequenced sample consisted of peripheral blood. The chain carries TRBV3-1 (or the pseudogene TRBV3-2) and TRBJ2-1, with 9 bases lining up with TRBD1. The TCR originated in a human donor in a cohort sampled during active COVID-19. CDR3 region: CASSPPSTPTGGWGRSYNEQFF. CDR3 bases: TGTGCCAGCAGCCCTCCATCCACTCCGACAGGGGGGTGGGGGAGATCATACAATGAGCAGTTCTTC.